This TCR beta chain was retrieved from a study of blood T cell repertoires in COVID-19. Study-wide context: Sites across the United States, Italy and Spain contributed samples from acute and convalescent COVID-19. T cells, B-cell-depleted T cells, or PBMCs provided the cDNA or gDNA that served as material.

The CDR3 spans 16 residues. Per the original data handling: Amplification of reference gene primers provided the estimated nucleated cell counts. TCRdb's copy holds only in-frame clones and misses some; the assay was immunoSEQ multiplex PCR. V, J and clone size are taken as reported in that table, and D and trimming were inferred from the DNA itself. The sample lists more than 15,000 clones, roughly 90% occurring once. Sequenced: peripheral blood. This clonotype was obtained from a woman between 55 and 75 years old with active COVID-19. This chain connects TRBV1 to TRBJ2-1; the table assigns TRBD2, which was not confirmed against the DNA. TRBV1 is labeled a pseudogene. CDR3 DNA sequence: TGCACCAGCAGCCCAAAGGGGGGGCACTTCTTGGATGAGCAGTTCTTC. This sequence encodes CTSSPKGGHFLDEQFF.